One sample yielded the 8 T cell receptor beta chains listed below, sequenced in a study of regulatory T cells in long-lasting Graves disease (dated by TCRdb to the early 2020s). In light of the paper, this sample's time point label describes: newly diagnosed GD, antithyroid drugs for less than 3 months. For both TCR sequencing and RNA sequencing, RNA was extracted from PBMCs using TRIzol. Libraries were constructed by multiplex PCR. Sequencing instrument: Illumina HiSeq 4000. iRepertoire HTBI primers and Arm-PCR amplification of CDR3 regions were used to construct TCR beta libraries. TCRdb applied fastp at Q25 and MiXCR to the public reads, then kept only in-frame beta chains. Rows are unified per CDR3 protein, each entry keeping the most common DNA and genes. The sample data list approximately 480,000 distinct CDR3 sequences, and around 15% of these were observed just once. Less than 15% of the sample is held by the ten biggest clonotypes.

The same sample was also used in a study of T cells in Graves' hyperthyroidism and ophthalmopathy.

The source material was peripheral blood mononuclear cells (PBMCs), sampled at new diagnosis, from a patient treated with antithyroid drugs. The receptor source for this set is a man aged 40-50 years with Graves disease. Donor details come from another sample of the same person, matched by shared clones.

This clonotype was detected many times. The chain combines TRBV28 with TRBJ2-7; 9 nucleotides line up with TRBD1. The V gene end was trimmed by 7 bases and the J gene end by 4 bases; junction bases not matched to a gene: 14. The length of the CDR3 is 16 residues. CDR1 and CDR2 (germline): MDHEN, SYDVKM. The CDR3 DNA reads as TGTGCCAGCATCTCACCGCCGGGACAGGGTGGGTACGAGCAGTACTTC. Residues: CASISPPGQGGYEQYF.

The chain couples TRBV6-2 or TRBV6-3 to TRBJ2-6, with a weak D call TRBD1 (5 bases). Germline lookup yields CDR1 MNHEY and CDR2 SVGEGT. V gave up 7 bases and J gave up 1 base, with 11 bases separating them. This CDR3 spans 15 amino acids. Written as DNA, the CDR3 is TGTGCCAGCACCTCGCAGGGATCTGGGGCCAACGTCCTGACTTTC. Its translation is CASTSQGSGANVLTF.

This clonotype was observed at least ten times. This chain connects TRBV7-8 to TRBJ2-3; TRBD2 matches at 9 bases. With 1 base clipped from V and 3 bases from J, the junction kept 14 bases outside the gene matches. Germline CDR1 and CDR2: SGHVS and FQNEAQ. This CDR3 spans 19 amino acids. CDR3: CASSLVPGLAGTLTDTQYF. Here the CDR3 DNA reads TGTGCCAGCAGCTTAGTACCCGGCCTAGCGGGAACCCTTACAGATACGCAGTATTTT.

There are many counts of this clonotype. The chain recombines TRBV29-1 with TRBJ2-5, with D perhaps TRBD1 or TRBD2 (5 bases each). Germline CDR1 and CDR2: SQVTM and ANQGSEA. The CDR3 totals 17 residues. Trimming left V 0 bases short and J 2 bases short, with 19 bases between. CDR3 amino acids: CSVEDRGLQGRQETQYF. CDR3 coding DNA: TGCAGCGTTGAAGATCGGGGCTTGCAGGGAAGGCAAGAGACCCAGTACTTC.

The sample holds many counts of this clonotype. The chain employs TRBV5-1 and TRBJ1-1; D gene unclear. Deletions cut 4 bases from V and 1 base from J, with 11 bases between. The germline V gene encodes CDR1 SGHRS and CDR2 YFSETQ. CDR3 length: 14 amino acids. The CDR3 sequence is CASSTETPNTEAFF. The DNA for the CDR3 is TGCGCCAGCAGCACGGAGACACCGAACACTGAAGCTTTCTTT.

The rearrangement uses TRBV13 and TRBJ2-5; D is tentatively TRBD1 or TRBD2 (5 bases each). This CDR3 spans 14 amino acids. The germline V and J ends were trimmed by 4 bases and 5 bases, with 14 bases remaining between them. Germline V gene sequence: CDR1 PRHDT, CDR2 FYEKMQ (reference sequence). CDR3 amino acids: CASSSRGALETQYF. The CDR3 DNA reads as TGTGCCAGCAGCTCTCGAGGGGCGCTTGAGACCCAGTACTTC.

CDR3 loop: CASSMGLADYEQYF. CDR3 nucleotides: TGTGCCAGTAGTATGGGCCTAGCGGATTACGAGCAGTACTTC. The rearrangement links TRBV19 to TRBJ2-7, with 7 bases matching TRBD2. J was trimmed by 4 bases and V by 3 bases; bases with no gene match: 6. CDR1 and CDR2 from the germline V gene are LNHDA and SQIVND (reference sequence). This CDR3 contains 14 residues. Drawing the rest from reference TRBV19 and TRBJ2-7, the complete variable domain is DGGITQSPKYLFRKEGQNVTLSCEQNLNHDAMYWYRQDPGQGLRLIYYSQIVNDFQKGDIAEGYSVSREKKESFPLTVTSAQKNPTAFYLCASSMGLADYEQYFGPGTRLTVT.

A word on this clonotype: This may be a read error: a much more frequent sequence differs by one nucleotide. The V call is TRBV29-1, the J call TRBJ1-1; no clear D gene. The CDR3 runs 13 residues. Germline-derived CDR1 and CDR2 are SQVTM and ANQGSEA. The V end lost 4 bases, the J end lost 0 bases, and 9 bases lay between the germline ends. CDR3 DNA: TGCAGCGTTGCTCGGGATATGAACACTGAAGCTTTCTTT. Amino acids: CSVARDMNTEAFF.